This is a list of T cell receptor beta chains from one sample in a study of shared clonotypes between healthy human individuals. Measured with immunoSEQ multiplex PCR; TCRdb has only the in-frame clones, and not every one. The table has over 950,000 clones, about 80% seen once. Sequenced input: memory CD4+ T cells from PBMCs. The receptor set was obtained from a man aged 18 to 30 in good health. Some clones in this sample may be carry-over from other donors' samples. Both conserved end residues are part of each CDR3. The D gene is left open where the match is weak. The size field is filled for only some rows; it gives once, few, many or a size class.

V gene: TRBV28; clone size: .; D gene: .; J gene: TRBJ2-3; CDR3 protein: CASSFGAPDTQYF; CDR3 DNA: TGTGCCAGCAGTTTCGGCGCCCCAGATACGCAGTATTTT
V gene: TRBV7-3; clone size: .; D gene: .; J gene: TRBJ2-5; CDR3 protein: CASSLDNQETQYF; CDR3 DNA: TGTGCCAGCAGCTTAGACAACCAAGAGACCCAGTACTTC
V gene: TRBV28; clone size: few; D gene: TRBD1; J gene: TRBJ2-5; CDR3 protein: CASSPAGTGGIAQETQYF; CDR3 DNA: TGTGCCAGCAGCCCCGCCGGGACAGGGGGCATTGCACAAGAGACCCAGTACTTC
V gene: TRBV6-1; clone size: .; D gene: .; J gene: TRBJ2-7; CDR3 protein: CASSEDGTGFYEQYF; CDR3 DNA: TGTGCCAGCAGTGAAGACGGGACGGGGTTCTACGAGCAGTACTTC
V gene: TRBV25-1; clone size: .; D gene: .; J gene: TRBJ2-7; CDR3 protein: CASSDFSPYEQYF; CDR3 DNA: TGTGCCAGCAGTGATTTCTCACCCTACGAGCAGTACTTC
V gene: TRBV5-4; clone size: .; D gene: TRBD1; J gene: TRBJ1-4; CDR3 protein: CASSRDRVTNEKLFF; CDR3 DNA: TGTGCCAGCAGCAGGGACAGGGTAACTAATGAAAAACTGTTTTTT
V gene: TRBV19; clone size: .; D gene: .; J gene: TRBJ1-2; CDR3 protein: CATRVFSVGYTF; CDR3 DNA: TGTGCCACCCGAGTATTCTCGGTTGGCTACACCTTC
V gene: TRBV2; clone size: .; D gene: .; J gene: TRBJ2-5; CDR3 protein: CASEQENQETQYF; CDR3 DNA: TGTGCCAGCGAACAGGAGAACCAAGAGACCCAGTACTTC
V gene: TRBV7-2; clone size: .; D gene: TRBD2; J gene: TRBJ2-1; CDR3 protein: CASSLVGLGYNEQFF; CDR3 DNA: TGTGCCAGCAGCTTAGTGGGACTAGGCTACAATGAGCAGTTCTTC
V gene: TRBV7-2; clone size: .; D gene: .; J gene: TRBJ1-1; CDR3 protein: CASSQRSAASAAFF; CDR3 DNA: TGTGCCAGCAGCCAGAGGTCGGCGGCATCTGCAGCTTTCTTT
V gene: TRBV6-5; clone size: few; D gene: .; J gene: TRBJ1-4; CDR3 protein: CASRPGGNEKLFF; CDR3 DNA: TGTGCCAGCAGGCCGGGTGGTAATGAAAAACTGTTTTTT
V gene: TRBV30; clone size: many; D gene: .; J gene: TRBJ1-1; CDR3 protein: CASSDGGSETEAFF; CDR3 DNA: TGTGCCTCCTCGGACGGGGGTTCAGAGACTGAAGCTTTCTTT
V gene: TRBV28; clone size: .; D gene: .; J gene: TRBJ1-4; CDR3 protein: CASSIPGTPNEKLFF; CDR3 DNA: TGTGCCAGCAGTATACCCGGGACACCTAATGAAAAACTGTTTTTT
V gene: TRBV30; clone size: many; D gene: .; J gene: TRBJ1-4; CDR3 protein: CAWRLEGNEKLFF; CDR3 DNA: TGTGCCTGGAGGCTGGAGGGCAATGAAAAACTGTTTTTT
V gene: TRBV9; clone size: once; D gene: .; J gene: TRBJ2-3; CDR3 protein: CASSERVTDTQYF; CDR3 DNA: TGTGCCAGCAGCGAGAGAGTCACAGATACGCAGTATTTT
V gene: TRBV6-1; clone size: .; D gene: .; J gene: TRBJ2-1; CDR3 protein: CASSEVGYNEQFF; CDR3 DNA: TGTGCCAGCAGTGAAGTTGGCTACAATGAGCAGTTCTTC
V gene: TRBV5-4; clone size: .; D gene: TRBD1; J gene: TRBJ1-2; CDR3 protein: CASSSRQGANYGYTF; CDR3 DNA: TGTGCCAGCAGCTCTAGACAGGGCGCTAACTATGGCTACACCTTC
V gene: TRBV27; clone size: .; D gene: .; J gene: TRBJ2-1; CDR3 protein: CASRQELYNEQFF; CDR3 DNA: TGTGCCAGCAGACAGGAGCTTTACAATGAGCAGTTCTTC
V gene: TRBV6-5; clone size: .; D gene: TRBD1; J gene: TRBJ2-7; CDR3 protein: CASSYTDRAGYEQYF; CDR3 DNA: TGTGCCAGCAGTTATACCGACAGGGCAGGCTACGAGCAGTACTTC
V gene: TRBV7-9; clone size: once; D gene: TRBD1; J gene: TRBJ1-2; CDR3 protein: CASSSTGTGGQGYTF; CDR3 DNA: TGTGCCAGCAGCTCGACCGGGACAGGGGGACAGGGCTACACCTTC
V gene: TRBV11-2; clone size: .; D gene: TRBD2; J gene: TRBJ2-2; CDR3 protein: CASSLGLAGGKTGELFF; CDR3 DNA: TGTGCCAGCAGCTTAGGTTTGGCGGGAGGGAAAACCGGGGAGCTGTTTTTT
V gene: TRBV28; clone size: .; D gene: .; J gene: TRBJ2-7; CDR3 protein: CASSSSQGGSEQYF; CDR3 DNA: TGTGCCAGCAGCTCCTCTCAGGGGGGCAGCGAGCAGTACTTC
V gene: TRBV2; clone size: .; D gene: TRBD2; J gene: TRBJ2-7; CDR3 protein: CASSDGLAGGAYEQYF; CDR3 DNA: TGTGCCAGCAGTGATGGGCTAGCGGGAGGCGCCTACGAGCAGTACTTC
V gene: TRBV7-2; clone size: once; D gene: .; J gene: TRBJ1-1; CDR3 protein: CASSLVWGMNTEAFF; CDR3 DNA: TGTGCCAGCAGCTTAGTCTGGGGGATGAACACTGAAGCTTTCTTT
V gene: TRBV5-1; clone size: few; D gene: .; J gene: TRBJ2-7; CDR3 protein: CASRERPDSPYEQYF; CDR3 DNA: TGCGCCAGCAGGGAGCGGCCCGATAGTCCCTACGAGCAGTACTTC
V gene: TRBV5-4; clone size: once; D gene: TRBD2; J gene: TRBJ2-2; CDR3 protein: CASSALAGGAGELFF; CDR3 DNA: TGTGCCAGCAGCGCGCTAGCGGGGGGGGCCGGGGAGCTGTTTTTT
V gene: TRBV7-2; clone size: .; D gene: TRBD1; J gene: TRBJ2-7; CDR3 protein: CASSLPLQGPRAYEQYF; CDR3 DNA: TGTGCCAGCAGCTTGCCCCTACAGGGGCCCAGGGCCTACGAGCAGTACTTC
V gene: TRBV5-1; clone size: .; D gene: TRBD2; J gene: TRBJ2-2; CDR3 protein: CASSLVAGANTGELFF; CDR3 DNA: TGCGCCAGCAGCTTGGTGGCGGGGGCGAACACCGGGGAGCTGTTTTTT
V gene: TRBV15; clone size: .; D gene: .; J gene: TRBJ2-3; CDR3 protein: CATSRSVTFSTDTQYF; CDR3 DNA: TGTGCCACCAGCAGATCAGTAACCTTTAGCACAGATACGCAGTATTTT
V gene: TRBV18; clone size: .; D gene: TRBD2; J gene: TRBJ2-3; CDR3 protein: CASSPRTITSGTTDTQYF; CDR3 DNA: TGTGCCAGCTCACCACGAACTATTACTAGCGGGACCACAGATACGCAGTATTTT
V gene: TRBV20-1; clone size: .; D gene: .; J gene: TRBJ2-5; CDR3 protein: CSALTAETQYF; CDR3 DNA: TGCAGTGCACTAACGGCGGAGACCCAGTACTTC
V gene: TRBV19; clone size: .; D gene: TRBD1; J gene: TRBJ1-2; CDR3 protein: CASKLGGTGGYGYTF; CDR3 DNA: TGTGCCAGTAAACTTGGGGGCACAGGGGGCTATGGCTACACCTTC
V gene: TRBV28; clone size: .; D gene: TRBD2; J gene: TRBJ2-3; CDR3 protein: CASSLADLFRLAGGSGRATDTQYF; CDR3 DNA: TGTGCCAGCAGTTTAGCGGACCTTTTTAGACTAGCGGGAGGCTCAGGGCGTGCCACAGATACGCAGTATTTT
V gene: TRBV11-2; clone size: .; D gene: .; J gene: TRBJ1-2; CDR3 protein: CASSFRGLYGYTF; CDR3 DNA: TGTGCCAGCAGCTTTCGCGGCCTCTATGGCTACACCTTC
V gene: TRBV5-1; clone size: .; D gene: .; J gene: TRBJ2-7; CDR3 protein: CASSLTSGAYYEQYF; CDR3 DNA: TGCGCCAGCAGCTTGACTTCCGGAGCCTACTACGAGCAGTACTTC
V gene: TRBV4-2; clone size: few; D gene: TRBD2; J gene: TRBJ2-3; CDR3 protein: CASSQVRTSEVDTQYF; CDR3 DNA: TGTGCCAGCAGCCAAGTCCGGACTAGCGAAGTTGATACGCAGTATTTT
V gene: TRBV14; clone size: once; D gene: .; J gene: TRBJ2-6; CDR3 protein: CASSHRSSGANVLTF; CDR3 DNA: TGTGCCAGCAGCCACCGCAGCTCTGGGGCCAACGTCCTGACTTTC
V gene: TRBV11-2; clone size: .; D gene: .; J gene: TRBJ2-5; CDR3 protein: CASSSTGWGDQETQYF; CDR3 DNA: TGTGCCAGCAGCTCGACAGGGTGGGGGGACCAAGAGACCCAGTACTTC
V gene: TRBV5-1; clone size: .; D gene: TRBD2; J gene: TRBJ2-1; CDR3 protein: CASSLGLAIYNEQFF; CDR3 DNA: TGCGCCAGCAGCTTGGGACTAGCGATATACAATGAGCAGTTCTTC
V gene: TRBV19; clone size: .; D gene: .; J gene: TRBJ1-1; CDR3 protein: CASSITQGTEAFF; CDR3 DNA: TGTGCCAGTAGTATAACCCAGGGCACTGAAGCTTTCTTT
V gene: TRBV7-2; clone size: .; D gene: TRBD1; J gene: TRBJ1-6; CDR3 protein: CASSVDRGNSPLHF; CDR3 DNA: TGTGCCAGCAGCGTAGACAGGGGAAATTCACCCCTCCACTTT
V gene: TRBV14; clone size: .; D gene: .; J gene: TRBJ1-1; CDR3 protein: CASSHRRYNTEAFF; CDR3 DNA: TGTGCCAGCAGTCACAGGAGATACAACACTGAAGCTTTCTTT
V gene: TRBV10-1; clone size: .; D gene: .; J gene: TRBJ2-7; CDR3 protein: CASSDGQPGKQYF; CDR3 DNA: TGCGCCAGCAGTGACGGACAGCCCGGGAAGCAGTACTTC
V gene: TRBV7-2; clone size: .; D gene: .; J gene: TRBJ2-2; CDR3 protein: CASSSHRMGVGELFF; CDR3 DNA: TGTGCCAGCAGCTCCCACCGGATGGGGGTGGGGGAGCTGTTTTTT
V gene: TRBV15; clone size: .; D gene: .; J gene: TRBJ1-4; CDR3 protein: CATSKTTATNEKLFF; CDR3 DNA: TGTGCCACCAGCAAGACGACTGCAACTAATGAAAAACTGTTTTTT
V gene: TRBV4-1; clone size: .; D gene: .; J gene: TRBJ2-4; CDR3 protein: CASSQDRATRAKNIQYF; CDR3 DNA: TGCGCCAGCAGCCAAGATCGGGCGACACGGGCCAAAAACATTCAGTACTTC
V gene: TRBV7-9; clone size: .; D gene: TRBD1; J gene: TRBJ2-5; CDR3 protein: CASIDTGGQETQYF; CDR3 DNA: TGTGCCAGCATCGACACAGGGGGGCAAGAGACCCAGTACTTC
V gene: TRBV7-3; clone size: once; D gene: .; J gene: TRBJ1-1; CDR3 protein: CASSLYRDGEAFF; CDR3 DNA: TGTGCCAGCAGCTTATATCGGGACGGTGAAGCTTTCTTT
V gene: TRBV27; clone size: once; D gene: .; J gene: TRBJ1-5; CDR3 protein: CASSFLGSSNQPQHF; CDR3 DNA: TGTGCCAGCAGTTTTTTGGGCAGCAGCAATCAGCCCCAGCATTTT
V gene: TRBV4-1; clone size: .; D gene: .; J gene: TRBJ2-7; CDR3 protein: CASSRAVNLPYEQYF; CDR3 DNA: TGCGCCAGCAGCCGGGCGGTAAATCTTCCCTACGAGCAGTACTTC
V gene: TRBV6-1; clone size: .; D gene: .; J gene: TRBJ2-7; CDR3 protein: CASSELWGRVHEQYF; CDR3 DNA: TGTGCCAGCAGTGAACTCTGGGGGCGCGTCCACGAGCAGTACTTC
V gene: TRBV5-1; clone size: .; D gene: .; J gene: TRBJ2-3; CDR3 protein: CASSLGNGVRDTQYF; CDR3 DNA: TGCGCCAGCAGCTTAGGGAACGGGGTGCGGGATACGCAGTATTTT
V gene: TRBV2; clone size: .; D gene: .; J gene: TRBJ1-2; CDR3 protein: CASGQAYGYTF; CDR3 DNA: TGTGCCAGCGGGCAAGCCTATGGCTACACCTTC
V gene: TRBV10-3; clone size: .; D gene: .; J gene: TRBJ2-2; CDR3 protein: CAISVNRPNTGELFF; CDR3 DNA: TGTGCCATCAGTGTCAACAGACCGAACACCGGGGAGCTGTTTTTT
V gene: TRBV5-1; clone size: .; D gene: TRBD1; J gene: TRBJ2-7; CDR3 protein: CASSGTGASSYEQYF; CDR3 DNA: TGCGCCAGCAGCGGGACAGGGGCGAGCTCCTACGAGCAGTACTTC
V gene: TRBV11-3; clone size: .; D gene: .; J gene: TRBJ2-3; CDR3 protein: CASRRGLGTDTQYF; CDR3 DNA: TGTGCCAGCAGGAGGGGCCTTGGCACAGATACGCAGTATTTT
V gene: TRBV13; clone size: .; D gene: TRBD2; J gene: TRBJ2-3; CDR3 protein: CASSSPKRASGSWRTDTQYF; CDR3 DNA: TGTGCCAGCAGCTCCCCAAAGCGTGCTAGCGGGAGCTGGAGGACAGATACGCAGTATTTT